This TCR beta chain was observed in a study of blood T cells in healthy people across ages. As for the study in general: Template switching retrieved approximately one barcoded beta molecule for each two T cells. Study results and limitations: Naive and antigen-experienced cells could not be conclusively compared, given unsorted PBMCs. Possibly confounding the expanded clonotype changes was the fact that donor CMV status was unknown.

To note about this clonotype: The antigen remains unidentified.

Sample-barcoded 5' priming and a J-beta primer mix drove a second PCR of 7 to 11 cycles. Each single sample gave us at least 2.5 million CDR3-containing paired-end reads. MiXCR, applied by TCRdb to the 5' RACE reads, yields one record per CDR3 protein. The sample lists 800,000 to 900,000 distinct CDR3 sequences; 62% were seen once. The CDR3 covers 14 residues. V gave up 7 bases and J gave up 5 bases; unmatched junction bases: 8. The TCR originated in a man in his thirties or forties in good health. J is TRBJ1-1 and V is TRBV12-3 or TRBV12-4, with TRBD1 matching over 9 bases. The specimen sequenced was blood. The CDR3 region is CASNDRDRVTEAFF. CDR3 nucleotide sequence: TGTGCCAGCAACGACCGGGACAGGGTTACTGAAGCTTTCTTT.